These 26 T cell receptor beta chains were all obtained from the same sample, sequenced in a study of T cell clones after liver transplantation. Measured with immunoSEQ multiplex PCR; TCRdb has only the in-frame clones, and not every one. The sample includes roughly 20,000 clones, approximately 89% of them seen just once. Here the sequenced sample was CD8+ T cells from blood, taken before liver transplant. The source of these receptors is a human donor who received a liver transplant.

The rearrangement uses TRBV30 and TRBJ1-1, with D unclear. There are 12 residues in the CDR3. Germline V gives CDR1 GTSNPN, CDR2 SVGIG (reference sequence). V was trimmed by 0 bases and J by 2 bases, leaving 4 bases between them. The CDR3 spells CAWSVRNTEAFF. The DNA of the CDR3 is TGTGCCTGGAGTGTACGTAACACTGAAGCTTTCTTT.

The V gene is TRBV6-5, the J gene TRBJ2-7, with a tentative D call TRBD2 (7 bases). The V and J ends lost 2 bases and 3 bases respectively, with 11 bases between them. Germline values: CDR1 MNHEY, CDR2 SVGAGI. The CDR3 totals 14 residues. Here the CDR3 reads CASSYAGDYYEQYF. Here the CDR3 DNA reads TGTGCCAGCAGTTACGCAGGGGACTACTACGAGCAGTACTTC.

Only one count was recorded for this clone. The chain recombines TRBV4-3 with TRBJ1-1; 8 bases line up with TRBD1. Germline V gives CDR1 LGHNA, CDR2 YSLEER. With 5 bases clipped from V and 2 bases from J, the junction kept 10 bases outside the gene matches. The CDR3 contains 16 residues. In DNA, the CDR3 is TGCGCCAGCAGCGCATATTCCGGGACAGGCAACACTGAAGCTTTCTTT. Its protein is CASSAYSGTGNTEAFF.

The chain carries TRBV6-5 and TRBJ2-1; 12 nucleotides agree with TRBD2. The CDR3 length is 14 residues. V dropped 6 bases and J dropped 7; count of bases not matched to a gene: 4. Germline V gene lookup returns CDR1 MNHEY and CDR2 SVGAGI. This chain's CDR3 is CASSPTSGSNEQFF. The CDR3 DNA sequence: TGTGCCAGCAGCCCGACTAGCGGGAGTAATGAGCAGTTCTTC.

This chain connects TRBV15 to TRBJ2-3; unclear D gene. V was clipped by 1 base and J by 2 bases, with 10 bases between them. Germline V gene data show CDR1 as LNHNV and CDR2 as YYDKDF (reference sequence). The length of the CDR3 is 15 residues. The CDR3 bases are TGTGCCACCAGCAGAGGCGGAGAAAACACAGATACGCAGTATTTT. Protein product: CATSRGGENTDTQYF.

The chain carries TRBV6-5 and TRBJ2-7; D might be TRBD1 (5 bases). Per germline, CDR1 MNHEY and CDR2 SVGAGI. V lost 0 bases and J lost 3, with 12 bases in between. CDR3 length: 15 residues. The CDR3 region has the DNA TGTGCCAGCAGTTACTCGGAGACAGCTTACTACGAGCAGTACTTC. This sequence encodes CASSYSETAYYEQYF.

The chain recombines TRBV7-7 with TRBJ2-7; D gene ambiguous. The V end was cut by 1 base, the J end by 3 bases, with 7 bases between. Germline lookup yields CDR1 SSHAT and CDR2 FNYEAQ (reference sequence). This CDR3 is 13 amino acids long. CDR3 in amino acids: CASSLGADYEQYF. CDR3 bases: TGTGCCAGCAGCTTAGGGGCGGACTACGAGCAGTACTTC. Drawing the rest from reference TRBV7-7 and TRBJ2-7, the complete variable domain is GAGVSQSPRYKVTKRGQDVTLRCDPISSHATLYWYQQALGQGPEFLTYFNYEAQPDKSGLPSDRFSAERPEGSISTLTIQRTEQRDSAMYRCASSLGADYEQYFGPGTRLTVT.

The chain employs TRBV9 and TRBJ2-1; no clear D gene. Germline V gives CDR1 SGDLS, CDR2 YYNGEE. Trimming shortened V by 4 bases and J by 8 bases, and 10 bases separated the two germline ends. The CDR3 is 12 amino acids. CDR3 amino acids: CASSPTHYEQFF. The CDR3 nucleotides are TGTGCCAGCAGCCCTACGCATTATGAGCAGTTCTTC. The full variable domain, completed using reference TRBV9 and TRBJ2-1, is DSGVTQTPKHLITATGQRVTLRCSPRSGDLSVYWYQQSLDQGLQFLIQYYNGEERAKGNILERFSAQQFPDLHSELNLSSLELGDSALYFCASSPTHYEQFFGPGTRLTVL.

This sequence joins TRBV14 and TRBJ2-5, with D tentatively TRBD1 or TRBD2 (5 bases each). The CDR3 is 14 residues long. CDR1 is SGHDN, CDR2 FVKESK, per germline. V lost 4 bases and J 5 bases, leaving 14 bases between the germline ends. The DNA for the CDR3 is TGTGCCAGCAGCCGGGACCTTACGCGGGAGACCCAGTACTTC. Protein: CASSRDLTRETQYF.

The chain couples TRBV19 to TRBJ2-7; TRBD2 matches at 7 bases. The ends lost 7 bases at V and 7 bases at J; junction bases unmatched: 13. This CDR3 region has 14 residues. Germline CDR1 is LNHDA and CDR2 is SQIVND (reference sequence). In DNA, the CDR3 is TGTGCCAGTACCCCCGCGGCGGGAGCTCGAGAGCAGTACTTC. Encoded protein: CASTPAAGAREQYF.

This sequence joins TRBV5-6 and TRBJ1-1; 7 nucleotides agree with TRBD1. The CDR3 loop spans 13 amino acids. Germline assignment: CDR1 SGHDT and CDR2 YYEEEE. The ends lost 5 bases at V and 5 bases at J; junction bases unmatched: 6. CDR3 DNA: TGTGCCAGCAGAGCCCAGGGGGGAACTGAAGCTTTCTTT. It is translated as CASRAQGGTEAFF.

The chain has TRBV4-1 and TRBJ2-3; 9 positions agree with TRBD2. With 1 base clipped from V and 1 base from J, the junction kept 6 bases outside the gene matches. The V gene's germline CDR1 is MGHRA and CDR2 YSYEKL. The length of the CDR3 is 17 residues. The CDR3 here is CASSQVTLAGRTDTQYF. The CDR3 nucleotides are TGCGCCAGCAGCCAAGTTACCCTAGCGGGACGCACAGATACGCAGTATTTT.

This chain joins TRBV30 and TRBJ1-2, with TRBD1 as a possible D gene (6 bases). The CDR3 spans 15 residues. Germline V gene sequence: CDR1 GTSNPN, CDR2 SVGIG (reference sequence). V lost 0 bases, J lost 3 bases, and 14 bases lay in between. The CDR3 region is CAWSVHPGDYYGYTF. In DNA, the CDR3 is TGTGCCTGGAGTGTACACCCAGGGGACTACTATGGCTACACCTTC.

The chain recombines TRBV7-9 with TRBJ1-1; a weak D match, TRBD1 (6 bases). The germline V gene encodes CDR1 SEHNR and CDR2 FQNEAQ (reference sequence). Trimming took 0 bases from V and 1 from J, leaving 9 bases between them. The CDR3 consists of 15 residues. As DNA, the CDR3 is TGTGCCAGCAGCTTAGCCCGGGGGGCGAACACTGAAGCTTTCTTT. Protein sequence: CASSLARGANTEAFF. Combining the CDR3 with reference TRBV7-9 and TRBJ1-1 gives the whole variable domain DTGVSQNPRHKITKRGQNVTFRCDPISEHNRLYWYRQTLGQGPEFLTYFQNEAQLEKSRLLSDRFSAERPKGSFSTLEIQRTEQGDSAMYLCASSLARGANTEAFFGQGTRLTVV.

This sequence joins TRBV18 and TRBJ2-5; TRBD2 agrees at 12 bases. The trim removed 0 bases at V and 4 bases at J, leaving 3 bases unmatched. This CDR3 region has 16 residues. Germline-derived CDR1 and CDR2 are KGHSH and LQKENI. This CDR3 reads CASSPPTSGSGETQYF. In DNA, the CDR3 is TGTGCCAGCTCACCACCGACTAGCGGGAGCGGAGAGACCCAGTACTTC.

The chain carries TRBV11-2 and TRBJ2-3, with D uncertain. The CDR3 has 11 residues. V lost 4 bases and J lost 5, with 4 bases in between. Germline V gives CDR1 SGHAT, CDR2 FQNNGV. CDR3 sequence: CASSWGDTQYF. CDR3 in DNA: TGTGCCAGCAGCTGGGGAGATACGCAGTATTTT.

This chain joins TRBV28 and TRBJ2-7; 8 bases are a match to TRBD1. The V gene end was trimmed by 7 bases and the J gene end by 0 bases; junction bases not matched to a gene: 8. CDR1 and CDR2 (germline): MDHEN, SYDVKM. This CDR3 is 15 amino acids long. The CDR3 loop reads CASTPGTGISYEQYF. The CDR3 coding sequence is TGTGCCAGCACCCCCGGGACAGGTATCTCCTACGAGCAGTACTTC.

The chain has TRBV27 and TRBJ2-2; tentative D call: TRBD2 (6 bases). The CDR3 consists of 17 residues. Germline V lookup: CDR1 MNHEY, CDR2 SMNVEV (reference sequence). V was shortened by 1 base and J by 4 bases, with 16 bases between the two germline ends. The CDR3 loop reads CASSLYLGGASTGELFF. Here the CDR3 DNA reads TGTGCCAGCAGTTTATACCTGGGGGGAGCCAGCACCGGGGAGCTGTTTTTT.

The chain links TRBV7-2 to TRBJ1-5, with unresolved D. The CDR3 sequence is 12 residues long. The germline V gene encodes CDR1 SGHTA and CDR2 FQGNSA. Trimming stripped 1 base from V and 4 bases from J, with 2 bases between. CDR3 region: CASSLENQPQHF. CDR3 DNA: TGTGCCAGCAGCTTAGAGAATCAGCCCCAGCATTTT.

The V call is TRBV30, the J call TRBJ2-7; D is possibly TRBD2 (5 bases). Germline CDR1 reads GTSNPN; CDR2 reads SVGIG (reference sequence). The V end lost 8 bases, the J end lost 0 bases, and 14 bases lay between the germline ends. The CDR3 contains 13 residues. The CDR3 nucleotides read TGTGCCCCTCGGAGGATGGCCTCCTACGAGCAGTACTTC. Protein product: CAPRRMASYEQYF. The variable domain in full, with the rest retrieved from reference TRBV30 and TRBJ2-7, is SQTIHQWPATLVQPVGSPLSLECTVEGTSNPNLYWYRQAAGRGLQLLFYSVGIGQISSEVPQNLSASRPQDRQFILSSKKLLLSDSGFYLCAPRRMASYEQYFGPGTRLTVT.

The V gene is TRBV2, the J gene TRBJ1-2; 9 bases are a match to TRBD1. This CDR3 spans 12 amino acids. V lost 8 bases, J lost 7 bases, and 5 bases stayed unmatched. Germline assignment: CDR1 SNHLY and CDR2 FYNNEI. The CDR3 is CASLGQGGGYTF. The CDR3 DNA reads as TGTGCCAGCCTGGGACAGGGTGGTGGCTACACCTTC.

This clone is labeled medium-sized. The V and J genes are TRBV21-1 and TRBJ1-5. TRBV21-1 has pseudogene status. This CDR3 is built from 14 residues. The CDR3 protein is CASSRRAINQPQHF. For the CDR3, the DNA is TGTGCCAGCAGCCGCCGGGCCATCAATCAGCCCCAGCATTTT.

The chain is built from TRBV27 and TRBJ2-7; D possibly matches TRBD1 or TRBD2 (5 bases each). Germline V gene sequence: CDR1 MNHEY, CDR2 SMNVEV (reference sequence). With 2 bases removed from V and 2 bases from J, the gap between germline ends came to 13 bases. The CDR3 extends over 15 amino acids. The chain's CDR3 is CASSLEGTSTYEQYF. CDR3 nucleotides: TGTGCCAGCAGTTTAGAAGGGACCTCGACCTACGAGCAGTACTTC.

The CDR3 sequence is CASSALAAGELYEQYF. The CDR3 DNA is TGTGCCAGCAGCGCTTTAGCGGCGGGAGAACTCTACGAGCAGTACTTC. The gene calls are TRBV9 and TRBJ2-7; 7 bases match TRBD2. The length of the CDR3 is 16 residues. After removal of 3 bases from V and 3 bases from J, the junction contained 12 bases not matched to a gene. Germline V lookup: CDR1 SGDLS, CDR2 YYNGEE.

This clone was seen only a few times. The V and J genes are TRBV29-1 and TRBJ2-1; 13 bases line up with TRBD2. The CDR3 covers 20 residues. V lost 0 bases, J lost 4 bases, and 15 bases stayed unmatched. The germline CDR1 and CDR2 sequences are SQVTM and ANQGSEA. CDR3 coding DNA: TGCAGCGTTGAAGATCTGGGACTAGCGGGACGTACCCCACCTTACAATGAGCAGTTCTTC. Its protein product is CSVEDLGLAGRTPPYNEQFF.

The chain employs TRBV27 and TRBJ2-1; D not certain. Looked up from germline, CDR1 is MNHEY and CDR2 is SMNVEV (reference sequence). The CDR3 consists of 12 residues. With 5 bases removed from V and 10 bases from J, the gap between germline ends came to 12 bases. The DNA of the CDR3 is TGTGCCAGCAGTCCGCATCCCCCGGAGCAGTTCTTC. Protein: CASSPHPPEQFF.